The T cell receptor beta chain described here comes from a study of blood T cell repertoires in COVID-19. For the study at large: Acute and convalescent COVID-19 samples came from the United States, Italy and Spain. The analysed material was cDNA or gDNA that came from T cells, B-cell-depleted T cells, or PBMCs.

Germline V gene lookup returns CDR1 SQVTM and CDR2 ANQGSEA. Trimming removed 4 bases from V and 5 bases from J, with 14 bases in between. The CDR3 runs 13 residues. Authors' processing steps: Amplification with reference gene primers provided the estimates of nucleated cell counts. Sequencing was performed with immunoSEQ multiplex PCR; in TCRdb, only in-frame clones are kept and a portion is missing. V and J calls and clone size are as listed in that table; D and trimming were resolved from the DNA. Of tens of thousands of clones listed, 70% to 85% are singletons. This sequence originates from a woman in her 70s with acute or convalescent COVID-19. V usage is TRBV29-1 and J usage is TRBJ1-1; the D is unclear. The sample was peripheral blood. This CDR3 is CSVGQVARTEAFF. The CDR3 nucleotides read TGCAGCGTTGGCCAGGTTGCCCGAACTGAAGCTTTCTTT.